One sample yielded the 31 T cell receptor beta chains listed below, sequenced in a study of blood T cells in healthy people across ages. PCR was performed a second time for roughly 7 to 12 cycles using a sample-barcoded 5' primer and a J-beta primer mix. In TCRdb, the 5' RACE reads were re-called with MiXCR into one record per CDR3 protein. The sample records about 620,000 distinct CDR3 sequences, 45% to 60% being singletons. Sequenced material: blood. Receptors were obtained from a woman older than 75 in good health.

This clonotype was counted at least ten times. The CDR3 region is CASSPPGRNGYTF. The CDR3 bases are TGTGCCAGCAGTCCTCCAGGTCGAAATGGCTACACCTTC. The V call is TRBV6-2 or TRBV6-3, the J call TRBJ1-2, with no clear D. Germline V gene sequence: CDR1 MNHEY, CDR2 SVGEGT. The V and J ends lost 5 bases and 6 bases respectively, with 13 bases between them. CDR3 size: 13 residues.

The chain carries TRBV9 and TRBJ2-1, with a weak D call TRBD2 (7 bases). CDR3 length: 15 residues. V gave up 4 bases and J gave up 7 bases, with 18 bases separating them. CDR1 SGDLS and CDR2 YYNGEE come from the germline V gene. The CDR3 DNA reads TGTGCCAGCAGCCGCCTGGGGGGGGGCTTTAATGAGCAGTTCTTC. Translation gives CASSRLGGGFNEQFF. Complete variable domain (other parts from reference TRBV9 and TRBJ2-1): DSGVTQTPKHLITATGQRVTLRCSPRSGDLSVYWYQQSLDQGLQFLIQYYNGEERAKGNILERFSAQQFPDLHSELNLSSLELGDSALYFCASSRLGGGFNEQFFGPGTRLTVL.

This clonotype was detected many times. The chain is built from TRBV25-1 and TRBJ1-4; 7 bases map to TRBD1. Germline V gives CDR1 MGHDK, CDR2 SYGVNS. This CDR3 spans 15 amino acids. V trimming: 5 bases; J trimming: 0 bases; junction bases outside the gene matches: 3. In DNA, the CDR3 is TGTGCCAGCAGTACAGGGACAGCAACTAATGAAAAACTGTTTTTT. Its protein is CASSTGTATNEKLFF.

This clonotype has at least ten counts. CDR3 residues: CASSWDYNEQFF. The CDR3 nucleotides are TGTGCCAGCAGTTGGGACTACAATGAGCAGTTCTTC. The rearrangement joins TRBV27 to TRBJ2-1; no definite D call. Trimming cost V 4 bases and J 3 bases, with 4 bases left between them. The CDR3 runs 12 residues. Germline assignment: CDR1 MNHEY and CDR2 SMNVEV (reference sequence).

This clonotype was observed many times. V and J are TRBV6-5 and TRBJ2-3; D is ambiguous. Deletions cut 2 bases from V and 10 bases from J, with 13 bases between. CDR3 length: 13 amino acids. CDR1 is MNHEY and CDR2 is SVGAGI in the germline V gene. The CDR3: CASSYPNSGAQYF. In DNA, the CDR3 is TGTGCCAGCAGTTACCCAAACAGTGGTGCGCAGTATTTT.

CDR3 nucleotides: TGTGCCATCGGACAGGGGGCCGTTGGCTACACCTTC. Its translation: CAIGQGAVGYTF. The chain carries TRBV2 and TRBJ1-2; 11 nucleotides align to TRBD1. The V gene's germline CDR1 is SNHLY and CDR2 FYNNEI. This CDR3 spans 12 amino acids. With V trimmed by 10 bases and J by 7 bases, 5 bases remained unmatched.

The rearrangement uses TRBV20-1 and TRBJ2-5; D unresolved. Germline CDR1 DFQATT, CDR2 SNEGSKA (reference sequence). Trimming stripped 7 bases from V and 1 base from J, with 10 bases between. There are 12 residues in the CDR3. The CDR3 spells CSVQALQETQYF. CDR3 DNA: TGCAGTGTCCAGGCACTCCAAGAGACCCAGTACTTC.

This clonotype was observed at least ten times. The rearrangement uses TRBV12-3 or TRBV12-4 and TRBJ2-3; unclear D gene. The germline V and J ends were trimmed by 5 bases and 3 bases, with 12 bases remaining between them. The CDR3 is made up of 14 amino acids. The CDR3 spells CASSAFSVTDTQYF. CDR3 nucleotide sequence: TGTGCCAGCAGTGCTTTTTCAGTAACAGATACGCAGTATTTT.

This clonotype was observed at least ten times. J is TRBJ2-3 and V is TRBV7-3, with TRBD2 as a possible D gene (6 bases). Looked up from germline, CDR1 is SGHTA and CDR2 is FQGTGA. The germline V and J ends were trimmed by 5 bases and 3 bases, with 12 bases remaining between them. The CDR3 runs 14 residues. The CDR3 protein is CASSPGAGTDTQYF. The CDR3 region has the DNA TGTGCCAGCAGCCCCGGAGCGGGTACAGATACGCAGTATTTT.

This clonotype was recorded many times. The chain recombines TRBV12-3 or TRBV12-4 with TRBJ2-1; D uncertain. The CDR3 runs to 13 residues. V shed 3 bases and J shed 8 bases, with 11 bases lying between them. CDR3 coding DNA: TGTGCCAGCAGTTTCACCCGGCTTGATGAGCAGTTCTTC. Its protein product is CASSFTRLDEQFF.

This chain connects TRBV12-3 or TRBV12-4 to TRBJ2-4; D not resolved. The CDR3 extends over 15 amino acids. V was cut by 2 bases and J by 6 bases, with 14 bases left in between. The DNA for the CDR3 is TGTGCCAGCAGTTTATTTATAGTTTTTGCAAACATTCAGTACTTC. Its translation is CASSLFIVFANIQYF.

This clonotype was seen only once. Possible read error: a much larger clone is one base away. The V and J genes are TRBV10-3 and TRBJ2-7, with 7 positions matching TRBD1. The CDR3 loop spans 14 amino acids. The ends lost 5 bases at V and 7 bases at J; junction bases unmatched: 11. CDR1 is ENHRY and CDR2 is SYGVKD in the germline V gene. CDR3 bases: TGTGCCATCAGTACAGGGGCCTCCAGTCGGGAGCAGTACTTC. Translating gives CAISTGASSREQYF.

About this clonotype itself: This sequence may be a read error, since a much larger clone differs from it by one base. This chain connects TRBV28 to TRBJ2-5; no reliable D call. There are 15 residues in the CDR3. V lost 6 bases and J lost 11, with 25 bases in between. Germline lookup yields CDR1 MDHEN and CDR2 SYDVKM. The DNA of the CDR3 is TGTGCCAGCAGCAAATTAGGATCACCCAACAATGAGCAGTACTTC. As protein: CASSKLGSPNNEQYF.

This chain connects TRBV4-2 to TRBJ2-1; D gene ambiguous. Judging by the DNA end, TRBJ2-7 fits better; the J call may be wrong. Germline V gives CDR1 LGHNA, CDR2 YNFKEQ. The CDR3 runs to 16 residues. The CDR3 DNA reads as TGTGCCAGCAGCCAAGAACCGAGTGGAGAATACAATGAGCAGTACTTC. This translates into CASSQEPSGEYNEQYF.

A single count supports this clonotype. A read error is possible here, since a much larger clone lies one base away. The CDR3 here is CASSYRYNEQYF. CDR3 DNA sequence: TGTGCCAGCAGTTACAGGTACAATGAGCAGTACTTC. The genes are TRBV6-6 and TRBJ2-7; D gene uncertain. CDR1 and CDR2 (germline): MNHNY, SVGAGI (reference sequence). The CDR3 spans 12 residues. Deletions cut 2 bases from V and 7 bases from J, with 9 bases between.

As to this clonotype: A much larger clonotype is one base distant, so this may be a read error. The V and J genes are TRBV12-3 or TRBV12-4 and TRBJ2-7; 11 nucleotides align to TRBD2. This CDR3 comprises 15 residues. V shed 7 bases and J 3 bases; nucleotides not matched to a gene: 8. CDR3: CASKRSTSGDYEQYF. The CDR3 region has the DNA TGTGCCAGCAAGCGCTCGACTAGCGGGGACTACGAGCAGTACTTC.

This clonotype was observed at least ten times. J is TRBJ2-2 and V is TRBV20-1; possibly TRBD1 for D (6 bases). Germline V gene lookup returns CDR1 DFQATT and CDR2 SNEGSKA (reference sequence). This CDR3 is 14 amino acids long. Between the trimmed V and J ends, which lost 4 bases and 3 bases, there was a span of 12 bases. The CDR3 loop is CSATQGTYTGELFF. CDR3 DNA: TGCAGTGCTACTCAGGGGACGTACACCGGGGAGCTGTTTTTT.

The V and J genes are TRBV5-1 and TRBJ2-7, with 10 nucleotides matching TRBD2. The V and J ends lost 1 base and 2 bases, in that order; junction bases with no gene match: 6. This CDR3 has 16 residues. CDR1 SGHRS and CDR2 YFSETQ come from the germline V gene. The CDR3: CASSLTSSGGPYEQYF. CDR3 sequence (DNA): TGCGCCAGCAGCTTGACCTCTAGCGGGGGACCCTACGAGCAGTACTTC. The variable domain in full, completed from reference TRBV5-1 and TRBJ2-7, reads KAGVTQTPRYLIKTRGQQVTLSCSPISGHRSVSWYQQTPGQGLQFLFEYFSETQRNKGNFPGRFSGRQFSNSRSEMNVSTLELGDSALYLCASSLTSSGGPYEQYFGPGTRLTVT.

This sequence joins TRBV27 and TRBJ2-3; tentatively, D is TRBD2 (6 bases). The V gene lost 5 bases and the J gene lost 4 bases, with 10 bases spanning the gap. The CDR3 length is 13 residues. Germline CDR1 and CDR2: MNHEY and SMNVEV (reference sequence). CDR3 DNA sequence: TGTGCCAGCAGTGTCAGGGAGGCAGATACGCAGTATTTT. It is translated as CASSVREADTQYF.

This clonotype was detected only a few times. This chain links TRBV27 with TRBJ2-1, with 9 bases matching TRBD2. Germline-derived CDR1 and CDR2 are MNHEY and SMNVEV (reference sequence). V shed 5 bases and J 2 bases; nucleotides not matched to a gene: 13. The CDR3 extends over 18 amino acids. The DNA of the CDR3 is TGTGCCAGCAGTCCTATAGCGGGAGCCTCCCCTCCCTACAATGAGCAGTTCTTC. Translated, it gives CASSPIAGASPPYNEQFF.

This clonotype came up many times. The V call is TRBV7-9, the J call TRBJ1-5; 9 nucleotides align to TRBD1. After removal of 5 bases from V and 3 bases from J, the junction contained 5 bases not matched to a gene. Germline V gene data show CDR1 as SEHNR and CDR2 as FQNEAQ (reference sequence). This CDR3 spans 15 amino acids. The CDR3 region is CASSPGTGLNQPQHF. The CDR3 coding sequence is TGTGCCAGCAGCCCCGGGACAGGGCTCAATCAGCCCCAGCATTTT.

The chain carries TRBV7-9 and TRBJ2-1; D unclear. Looked up from germline, CDR1 is SEHNR and CDR2 is FQNEAQ (reference sequence). The CDR3 has 10 residues. V was clipped by 5 bases and J by 14 bases, with 10 bases between them. The DNA of the CDR3 is TGTGCCAGCAGCCCGGGTTCCGAGTTCTTC. As protein: CASSPGSEFF.

The V call is TRBV28, the J call TRBJ2-4; TRBD1 or TRBD2 may be the D gene (5 bases each). The CDR3 has 15 residues. V was pared by 7 bases and J by 0 bases, with 13 bases between. Germline V gene lookup returns CDR1 MDHEN and CDR2 SYDVKM. CDR3 coding DNA: TGTGCCAGCAAAAAAGGGGAGCTAGCCAAAAACATTCAGTACTTC. This sequence encodes CASKKGELAKNIQYF.

The chain has TRBV25-1 and TRBJ1-2; D remains unclear. The CDR3 covers 12 residues. V lost 5 bases, J lost 2 bases, and 6 bases lay in between. The germline gives CDR1 MGHDK, CDR2 SYGVNS. In nucleotides, the CDR3 is TGTGCCAGCAGTAGGGAGAACTATGGCTACACCTTC. This encodes CASSRENYGYTF.

The chain recombines TRBV20-1 with TRBJ2-7; TRBD2 might be the D (6 bases). CDR3 length: 14 amino acids. V lost 3 bases and J lost 4, with 16 bases in between. Germline CDR1 is DFQATT and CDR2 is SNEGSKA (reference sequence). The chain's CDR3 is CSASPGLAAYEQYF. The CDR3, as DNA: TGCAGTGCTAGCCCAGGATTAGCGGCTTACGAGCAGTACTTC.

This chain joins TRBV4-1 and TRBJ2-2; D unresolved. This CDR3 is built from 18 residues. Germline assignment: CDR1 MGHRA and CDR2 YSYEKL. The V end lost 0 bases, the J end lost 2 bases, and 16 bases lay between the germline ends. CDR3 amino acids: CASSQDTERLRNTGELFF. CDR3 DNA sequence: TGCGCCAGCAGCCAAGATACGGAGCGCTTGCGCAACACCGGGGAGCTGTTTTTT.

This clonotype was counted a single time. The J gene is TRBJ1-2, the V gene TRBV7-8, with 10 bases matching TRBD1. Germline CDR1 SGHVS, CDR2 FQNEAQ. V shed 5 bases, J shed 2 bases, and the junction held 11 bases outside the gene matches. This CDR3 has 17 amino acids. CDR3 region: CASSQGTGAGANYGYTF. The CDR3, as DNA: TGTGCCAGCAGCCAAGGGACAGGGGCCGGGGCCAACTATGGCTACACCTTC.

This clonotype showed up many times. This chain uses TRBV9 with TRBJ2-7; D not certain. Germline loops: CDR1 SGDLS, CDR2 YYNGEE. Trimming shortened V by 3 bases and J by 3 bases, and 13 bases separated the two germline ends. CDR3 length equals 14 residues. The CDR3 nucleotides are TGTGCCAGCAGCGCGGGTCAAGCGCACTACGAGCAGTACTTC. This codes for CASSAGQAHYEQYF.

The chain joins TRBV29-1 to TRBJ1-2, with D unresolved. The CDR3 contains 13 residues. Germline V gene data show CDR1 as SQVTM and CDR2 as ANQGSEA. V shed 1 base and J shed 6 bases, with 12 bases lying between them. The chain's CDR3 is CSVEARLTDGYTF. In DNA, the CDR3 is TGCAGCGTTGAAGCCCGCCTGACGGATGGCTACACCTTC.

Comment on this clonotype: A much larger clone lies a single base off, so this may be a read error. The CDR3 here is CSTNPGTGDYEQYF. The CDR3 DNA is TGCAGTACTAATCCCGGGACAGGGGACTACGAGCAGTACTTC. V gene TRBV20-1 combines with J gene TRBJ2-4; 10 bases are shared with TRBD1. The J call may be in error: the DNA end matches TRBJ2-7 better. The CDR3 length is 14 residues. Germline loops: CDR1 DFQATT, CDR2 SNEGSKA (reference sequence).

The chain employs TRBV3-1 and TRBJ2-7, with D perhaps given as TRBD1 or TRBD2 (6 bases each). Per the germline V gene, CDR1 is LGHDT and CDR2 is YNNKEL (reference sequence). Between the trimmed V and J ends, which lost 7 bases and 2 bases, there was a span of 15 bases. This CDR3 region has 14 residues. The CDR3 coding sequence is TGTGCCAGCAACAACGTAGGGGGGCCCTACGAGCAGTACTTC. Translated, it gives CASNNVGGPYEQYF.